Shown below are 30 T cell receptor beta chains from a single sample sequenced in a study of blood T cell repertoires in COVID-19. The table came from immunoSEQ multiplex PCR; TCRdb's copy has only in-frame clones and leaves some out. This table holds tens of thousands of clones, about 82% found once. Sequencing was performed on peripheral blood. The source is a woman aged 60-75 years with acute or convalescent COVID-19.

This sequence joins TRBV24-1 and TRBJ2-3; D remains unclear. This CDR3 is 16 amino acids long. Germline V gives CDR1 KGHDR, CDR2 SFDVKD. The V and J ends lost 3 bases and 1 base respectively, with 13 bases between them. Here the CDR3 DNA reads TGTGCCACCAGTGATCCCGGGTCGATTGGCACAGATACGCAGTATTTT. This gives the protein CATSDPGSIGTDTQYF.

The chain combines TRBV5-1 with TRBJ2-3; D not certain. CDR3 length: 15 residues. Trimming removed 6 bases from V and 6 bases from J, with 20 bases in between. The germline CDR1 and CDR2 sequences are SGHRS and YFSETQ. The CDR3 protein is CASTALTASRDTQYF. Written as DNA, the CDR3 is TGCGCCAGCACGGCCCTCACAGCCTCCCGGGATACGCAGTATTTT.

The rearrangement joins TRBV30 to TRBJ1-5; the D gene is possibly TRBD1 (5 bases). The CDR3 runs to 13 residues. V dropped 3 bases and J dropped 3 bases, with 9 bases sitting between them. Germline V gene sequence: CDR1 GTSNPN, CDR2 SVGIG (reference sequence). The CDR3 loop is CAWRAGFNQPQHF. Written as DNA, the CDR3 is TGTGCCTGGAGAGCAGGGTTCAATCAGCCCCAGCATTTT.

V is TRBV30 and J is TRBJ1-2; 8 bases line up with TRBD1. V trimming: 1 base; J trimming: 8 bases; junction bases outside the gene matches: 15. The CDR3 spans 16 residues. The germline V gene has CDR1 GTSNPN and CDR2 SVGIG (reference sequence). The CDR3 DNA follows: TGTGCCTGGAGTGAGTGGGAAGCAGGGGGCGCTCGCGGCTACACCTTC. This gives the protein CAWSEWEAGGARGYTF.

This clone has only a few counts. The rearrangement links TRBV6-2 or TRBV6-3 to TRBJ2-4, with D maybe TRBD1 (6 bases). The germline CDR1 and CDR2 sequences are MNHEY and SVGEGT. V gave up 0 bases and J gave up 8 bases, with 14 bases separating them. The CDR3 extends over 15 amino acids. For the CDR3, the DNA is TGTGCCAGCAGTTACTCGAGGGTAGGGGGAGACATTCAGTACTTC. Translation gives CASSYSRVGGDIQYF.

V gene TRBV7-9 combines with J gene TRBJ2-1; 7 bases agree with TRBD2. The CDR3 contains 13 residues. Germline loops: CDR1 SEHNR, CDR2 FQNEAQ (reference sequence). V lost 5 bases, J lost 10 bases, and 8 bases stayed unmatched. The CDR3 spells CASSPRGEVEQFF. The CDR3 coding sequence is TGTGCCAGCAGCCCTCGGGGGGAGGTAGAGCAGTTCTTC.

The CDR3 DNA is TGTGCCAGCAGCCCGGACAGGGCCTATGGCTACACCTTC. It is translated as CASSPDRAYGYTF. The chain carries TRBV5-4 and TRBJ1-2, with 8 bases fitting TRBD1. The CDR3 totals 13 residues. Trimming removed 4 bases from V and 4 bases from J; junction bases left unmatched: 3. The germline V gene encodes CDR1 SGHNT and CDR2 YYREEE (reference sequence). Full variable domain (outside the CDR3, taken from reference TRBV5-4 and TRBJ1-2): ETGVTQSPTHLIKTRGQQVTLRCSSQSGHNTVSWYQQALGQGPQFIFQYYREEENGRGNFPPRFSGLQFPNYSSELNVNALELDDSALYLCASSPDRAYGYTFGSGTRLTVV.

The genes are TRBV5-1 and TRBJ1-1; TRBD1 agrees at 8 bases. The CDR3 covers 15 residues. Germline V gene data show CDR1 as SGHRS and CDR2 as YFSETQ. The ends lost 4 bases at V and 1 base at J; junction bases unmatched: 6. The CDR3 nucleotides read TGCGCCAGCAGCAGCACCGGGACAGGGAACACTGAAGCTTTCTTT. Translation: CASSSTGTGNTEAFF.

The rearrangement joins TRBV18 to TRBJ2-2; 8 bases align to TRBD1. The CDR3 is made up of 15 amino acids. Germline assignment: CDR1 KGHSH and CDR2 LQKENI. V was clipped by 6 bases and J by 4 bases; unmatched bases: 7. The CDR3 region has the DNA TGTGCCAGCTCTCACCGGGACAGGCCCACCGGGGAGCTGTTTTTT. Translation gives CASSHRDRPTGELFF.

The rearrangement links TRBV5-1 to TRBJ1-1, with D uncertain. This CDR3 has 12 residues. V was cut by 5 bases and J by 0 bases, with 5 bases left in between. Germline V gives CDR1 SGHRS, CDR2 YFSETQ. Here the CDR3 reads CASRQMNTEAFF. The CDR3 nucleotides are TGCGCCAGCAGACAAATGAACACTGAAGCTTTCTTT.

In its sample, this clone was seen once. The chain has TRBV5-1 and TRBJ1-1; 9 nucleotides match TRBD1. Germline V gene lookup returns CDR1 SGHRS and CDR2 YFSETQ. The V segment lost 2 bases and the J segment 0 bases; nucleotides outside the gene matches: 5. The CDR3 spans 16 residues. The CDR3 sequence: CASSFPTGGMNTEAFF. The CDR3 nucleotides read TGCGCCAGCAGCTTCCCGACAGGGGGGATGAACACTGAAGCTTTCTTT.

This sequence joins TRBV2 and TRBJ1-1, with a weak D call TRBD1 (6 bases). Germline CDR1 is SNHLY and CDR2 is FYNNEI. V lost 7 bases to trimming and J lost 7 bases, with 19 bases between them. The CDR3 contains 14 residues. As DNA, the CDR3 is TGTGCCAGCACATCGACAGGCAAAGCGCATGAAGCTTTCTTT. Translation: CASTSTGKAHEAFF.

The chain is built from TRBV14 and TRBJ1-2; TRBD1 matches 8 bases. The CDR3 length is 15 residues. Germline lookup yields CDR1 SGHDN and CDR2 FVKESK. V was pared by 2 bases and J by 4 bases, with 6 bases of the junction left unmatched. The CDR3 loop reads CASSQRNRGIYGYTF. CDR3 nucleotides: TGTGCCAGCAGCCAACGGAACAGGGGGATCTATGGCTACACCTTC.

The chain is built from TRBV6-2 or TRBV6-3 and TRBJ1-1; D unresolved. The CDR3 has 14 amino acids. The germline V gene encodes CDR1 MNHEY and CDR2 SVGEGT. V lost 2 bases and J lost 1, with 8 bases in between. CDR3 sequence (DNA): TGTGCCAGCAGTTACGGCGGGAAGAACACTGAAGCTTTCTTT. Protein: CASSYGGKNTEAFF.

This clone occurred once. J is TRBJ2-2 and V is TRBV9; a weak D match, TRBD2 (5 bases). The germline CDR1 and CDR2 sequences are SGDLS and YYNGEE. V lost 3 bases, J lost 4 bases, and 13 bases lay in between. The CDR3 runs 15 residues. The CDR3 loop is CASSARHGGTGELFF. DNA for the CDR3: TGTGCCAGCAGCGCCCGTCACGGAGGCACCGGGGAGCTGTTTTTT.

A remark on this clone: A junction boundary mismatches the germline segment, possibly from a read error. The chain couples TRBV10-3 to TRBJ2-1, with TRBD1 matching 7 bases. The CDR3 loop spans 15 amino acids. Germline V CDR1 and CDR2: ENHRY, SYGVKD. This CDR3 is CAISATGTEVGSGVF. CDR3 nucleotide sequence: TGTGCCATCAGTGCAACCGGGACAGAGGTTGGTAGTGGGGTCTTC.

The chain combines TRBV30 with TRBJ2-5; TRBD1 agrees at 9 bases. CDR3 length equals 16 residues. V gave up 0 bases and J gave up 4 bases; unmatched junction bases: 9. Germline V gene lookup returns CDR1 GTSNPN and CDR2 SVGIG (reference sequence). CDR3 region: CAWSVGQGRQRETQYF. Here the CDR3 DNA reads TGTGCCTGGAGTGTAGGACAGGGGAGACAAAGAGAGACCCAGTACTTC.

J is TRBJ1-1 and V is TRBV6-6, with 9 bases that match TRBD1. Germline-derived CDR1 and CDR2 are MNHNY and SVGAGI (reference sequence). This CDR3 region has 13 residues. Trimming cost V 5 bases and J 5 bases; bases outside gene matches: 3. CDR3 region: CASSDRGETEAFF. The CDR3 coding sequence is TGTGCCAGCAGTGACAGGGGGGAAACTGAAGCTTTCTTT.

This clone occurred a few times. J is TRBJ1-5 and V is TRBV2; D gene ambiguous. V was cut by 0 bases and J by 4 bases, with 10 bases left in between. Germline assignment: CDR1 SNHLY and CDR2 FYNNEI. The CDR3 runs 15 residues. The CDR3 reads CASSEAITANQPQHF. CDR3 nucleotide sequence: TGTGCCAGCAGTGAAGCAATCACAGCAAATCAGCCCCAGCATTTT.

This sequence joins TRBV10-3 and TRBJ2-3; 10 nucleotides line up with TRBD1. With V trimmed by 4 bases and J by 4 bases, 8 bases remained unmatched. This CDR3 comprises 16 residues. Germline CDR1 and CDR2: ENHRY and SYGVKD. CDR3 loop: CAISATGGFFSDTQYF. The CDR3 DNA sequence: TGTGCCATCAGTGCGACAGGGGGCTTTTTTTCAGATACGCAGTATTTT.

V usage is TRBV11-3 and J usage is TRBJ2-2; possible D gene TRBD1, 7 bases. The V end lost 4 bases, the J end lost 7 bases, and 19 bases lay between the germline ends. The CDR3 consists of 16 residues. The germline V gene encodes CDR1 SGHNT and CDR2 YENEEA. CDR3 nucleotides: TGTGCCAGCAGCTACGGAAACCAGGGGGGAGGCGGGGAGCTGTTTTTT. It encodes CASSYGNQGGGGELFF.

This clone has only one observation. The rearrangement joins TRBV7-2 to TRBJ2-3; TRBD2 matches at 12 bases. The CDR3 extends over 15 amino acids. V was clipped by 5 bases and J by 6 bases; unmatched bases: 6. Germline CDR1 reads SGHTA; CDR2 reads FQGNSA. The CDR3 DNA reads TGTGCCAGCAGCCGTCCCGGGACTAGCGGGGATACGCAGTATTTT. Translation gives CASSRPGTSGDTQYF.

This CDR3 is CSASPGVGRNGELFF. The DNA of the CDR3 is TGCAGTGCTAGTCCGGGGGTGGGACGAAACGGGGAGCTGTTTTTT. V is TRBV20-1 and J is TRBJ2-2, with D possibly being TRBD2 (6 bases). This CDR3 spans 15 amino acids. Germline V CDR1 and CDR2: DFQATT, SNEGSKA (reference sequence). Trimming cost V 3 bases and J 7 bases, with 18 bases left between them.

The CDR3 loop reads CASIRSGSYNEQFF. The CDR3 DNA reads as TGTGCCAGCATCAGGAGCGGGTCCTACAATGAGCAGTTCTTC. The chain has TRBV6-6 and TRBJ2-1, with D tentatively TRBD2 (6 bases). CDR3 size: 14 residues. V lost 7 bases and J 1 base, leaving 11 bases between the germline ends. Germline values: CDR1 MNHNY, CDR2 SVGAGI (reference sequence).

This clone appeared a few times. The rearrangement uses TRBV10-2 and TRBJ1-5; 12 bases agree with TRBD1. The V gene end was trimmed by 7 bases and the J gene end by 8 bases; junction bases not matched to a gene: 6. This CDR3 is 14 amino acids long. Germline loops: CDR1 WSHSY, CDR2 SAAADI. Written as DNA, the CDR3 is TGCGCCAGCAAGACCGGGACAGGGGGCGAGCCCCAGCATTTT. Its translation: CASKTGTGGEPQHF.

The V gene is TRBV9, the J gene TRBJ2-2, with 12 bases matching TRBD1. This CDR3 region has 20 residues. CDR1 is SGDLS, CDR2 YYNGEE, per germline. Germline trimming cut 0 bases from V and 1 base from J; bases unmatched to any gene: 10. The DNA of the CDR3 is TGTGCCAGCAGCGTAGCCTCCGGGACAGGGGGCTTCTTGAACACCGGGGAGCTGTTTTTT. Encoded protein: CASSVASGTGGFLNTGELFF.

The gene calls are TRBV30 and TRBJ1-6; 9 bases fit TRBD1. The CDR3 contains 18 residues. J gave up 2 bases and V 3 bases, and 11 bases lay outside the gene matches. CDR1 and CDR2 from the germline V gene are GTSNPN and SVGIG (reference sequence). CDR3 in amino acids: CAWSLYDRGNTYNSPLHF. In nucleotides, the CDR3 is TGTGCCTGGAGCCTATATGACAGGGGGAATACCTATAATTCACCCCTCCACTTT.

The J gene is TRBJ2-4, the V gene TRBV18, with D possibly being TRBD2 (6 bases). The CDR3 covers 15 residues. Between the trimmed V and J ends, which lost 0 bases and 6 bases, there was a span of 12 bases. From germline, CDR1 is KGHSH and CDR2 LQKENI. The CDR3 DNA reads TGTGCCAGCTCACCACCGGTGAGGAGGGGAAACATTCAGTACTTC. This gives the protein CASSPPVRRGNIQYF.

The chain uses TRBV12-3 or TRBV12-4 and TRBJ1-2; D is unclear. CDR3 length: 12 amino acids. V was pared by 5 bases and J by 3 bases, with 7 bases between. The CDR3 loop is CASSPRDYGYTF. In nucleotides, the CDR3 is TGTGCCAGCAGTCCCCGGGACTATGGCTACACCTTC.

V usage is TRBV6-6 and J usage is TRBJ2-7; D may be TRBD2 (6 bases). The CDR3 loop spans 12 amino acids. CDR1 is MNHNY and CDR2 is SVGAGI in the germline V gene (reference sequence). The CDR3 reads CASGGSSYEQYV. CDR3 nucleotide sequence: TGTGCGAGCGGAGGGAGCTCCTACGAGCAGTACGTC.